This T cell receptor beta chain is from a study of cytomegalovirus exposure and HLA in healthy donors. General observations from the study: Reports indicated that the classifier achieved high specificity and sensitivity in diagnosing cytomegalovirus status. Presence/absence results assume similar sequencing depth per donor, which may not hold. The listing of about 150 TCR beta chains classed them as cytomegalovirus-associated. CMV serostatus was the only immune exposure information that was available.

A note on this clone: What it binds is not known.

PCR employed 60 Vbeta and 13 Jbeta primers. Profiled with immunoSEQ multiplex PCR; TCRdb holds only in-frame clones, not every one. The sample contains 100,000 to 150,000 clones, roughly 74% of which appear only once. CDR3 size: 15 residues. The germline gives CDR1 SGHNT, CDR2 YYREEE (reference sequence). V dropped 2 bases and J dropped 5; count of bases not matched to a gene: 6. The V call is TRBV5-4, the J call TRBJ2-3, with 9 bases matching TRBD1. Sequences were obtained from PBMCs. This TCR was sampled from a woman aged 50 to 60 in good health and CMV-seropositive. This chain's CDR3 is CASSFIGTGLDTQYF. CDR3 nucleotide sequence: TGTGCCAGCAGCTTTATCGGGACAGGGCTAGATACGCAGTATTTT.